This T cell receptor beta chain appears in the sequencing data of a study of CD8 T cells in ankylosing spondylitis. Study conclusions and caveats: Reported data indicate significant enrichment of disease-linked clones within matched ankylosing spondylitis synovial fluid. What seemed typical of ankylosing spondylitis blood was a TCR beta motif built from about 8 highly homologous variants. Existing reports had already noted some motif variants in reactive arthritis synovial fluid and blood.

Of note for this clonotype: Its target is unknown.

TCRdb reprocessed the 5' RACE reads via MiXCR and lists one record per CDR3 protein. This table has a few hundred thousand distinct CDR3 sequences, approximately 20% appearing once. The length of the CDR3 is 13 residues. Germline V gives CDR1 SQVTM, CDR2 ANQGSEA. V dropped 2 bases and J dropped 4 bases, with 8 bases sitting between them. The sample consisted of blood, either unsorted or a sorted T cell fraction (not recorded which). The chain recombines TRBV29-1 with TRBJ2-2; D call uncertain. The clonotype was recovered from a male donor with ankylosing spondylitis. The CDR3 sequence: CSVELVSTGELFF. DNA of the CDR3: TGCAGCGTTGAACTAGTTAGCACCGGGGAGCTGTTTTTT.